This T cell receptor beta chain was found in a study of cytomegalovirus exposure and HLA in healthy donors (dated by TCRdb to 2017 to 2019). Study-level background: An earlier analysis of under 600 of the donors reported 250 to 350 Gb of sequence data and 117 million unique TCR beta sequences from 150 million to 200 million T cells. An early release that covered about 600 HLA-typed donors contained 250 to 350 gigabases of sequencing data and about 93 million unique TCR sequences. The genetic ancestry cluster associated with self-reported Caucasian donors included 80% to 90% of the 398 genotyped donors. The study was designed to test whether signatures of past pathogen exposure could be identified by cataloging public T cell receptors. The study profiled the T cell repertoires of fewer than 850 subjects by immunosequencing and related them to cytomegalovirus serostatus. In addition to the first cohort of 666 subjects, a separate validation cohort of 120 different subjects was used. To predict cytomegalovirus infection status, the study brought together high-throughput TCR immunosequencing, statistical association of individual TCRs with disease status, and machine learning. To study patterns of TCR occurrence, a later analysis re-analyzed previously published TCR beta repertoires from several hundred donors and added high-resolution HLA genotyping. Rather than using new phenotypic data, the later analysis identified candidate immune exposures from TCR beta sequences and from how often those sequences occurred across donors. In an earlier analysis of 587 of the donors, high-throughput TCR beta sequencing was used to judge whether each TCR beta V gene segment behaved as functional or pseudogenic. Donor age, sex, ethnicity and CMV serostatus were compiled together with the repertoire data. A later genetic analysis used genome-wide SNP genotypes for about 60% of the 666 donors, treating that subset as a discovery cohort. Every repertoire in the discovery cohort had been generated on one and the same sequencing platform. HLA typing covered class I and class II loci at four-digit resolution. The number of typed donors differed by locus: about 620-630 for A, B, C, DRB1 and DQB1; 522 for DQA1; around 580 for DPA1; and around 470 for DPB1. Roughly 5 DR-DQ haplotypes were handled as single units for association and clustering, since linkage in the cohort was strong. Among about 370 genotyped donors of the cohort, an average of approximately 200,000 unique TCR beta nucleotide sequences was sequenced per donor, of which approximately 19% were non-productive. General conclusions and limits of the study: A further reported finding was that TCR beta sequences accurately predicted the HLA-A and HLA-B alleles for most subjects in the first cohort. Because the 87-base-pair reads could not distinguish some IMGT-functional V segments, including TRBV6-2 and TRBV6-3, those segments were excluded. Broadly in line with IMGT annotations, most TCR beta V segments showed up in productive rearrangements about 87% or about 30% of the time in an earlier analysis of around 600 of the donors. Compared with the 666-donor mean, donors in an Asian-associated ancestry cluster had fewer N-insertions in productive TCRs, according to a later genetic analysis. Correlated functional status among segregating V segments might reflect linkage disequilibrium, but an unknown experimental factor could not be ruled out. An association between a missense DCLRE1C variant and V-gene and J-gene trimming of TCR beta chains was found in a later genetic analysis and replicated in an independent cohort. A group of highly shared sequence variants was considered likely to be a technical artifact of the sequencing pipeline. In a later analysis, TCR association rates were found to vary across HLA loci, with the most associated TCRs seen for DRB1 alleles and the fewest for HLA-C alleles. Because counts were too low, seventeen rarely observed V segments, including chromosome 9 orphons, were excluded from the earlier analysis of under 650 of the donors. In vitro tests confirmed that a few of the cytomegalovirus-associated TCR beta chains recognize cytomegalovirus antigens. Most TCR sequences were seen in very few donors, while some public TCRs were found in many individuals. Most CMV-associated TCR beta chains appeared to be HLA-restricted in a later analysis, and the HLA associations seemed to be driven largely by CMV exposure. The study gave a list of under 200 TCR beta chains associated with cytomegalovirus. In a later analysis, 16,951 TCR beta sequences were associated with specific HLA alleles at a false discovery rate of 0.05. A later analysis found that HLA-associated TCR beta chains were more clonally expanded and had lower generation probabilities than equally common non-associated chains. The cohort was sequenced for TCR beta chains only, and without alpha or paired-chain data the features that could be detected were limited. It was suggested by the authors that the approach could potentially be generalized to other disease states and immunological phenotypes. The classifier was reported to diagnose cytomegalovirus status with high specificity and sensitivity in both the original cohort and the validation cohort. For the cohort, immune exposure information was limited to CMV serostatus. According to a later analysis, parvovirus B19, influenza, CMV and Epstein-Barr virus appeared linked to several top co-occurrence clusters. When HLA alleles, especially DR and DQ, strongly co-occurred, TCR associations were difficult to assign to individual alleles. Because some donors lacked HLA typing at each locus, the association tests relied only on the typed subset. Roughly uniform sequencing depth across donors was assumed in presence/absence analyses, although this assumption may not hold.

In total, roughly 670 healthy bone marrow donors made up the cohort. All cohort members were sampled while nominally healthy, although unrecorded immune exposures were likely present. The donor tested CMV seronegative, placing the donor among the 350 to 400 seronegative members of the cohort. A peripheral blood sample was provided by each donor, and peripheral blood mononuclear cells were used for TCR beta sequencing. The Qiagen DNeasy Blood Extraction Kit was used to extract genomic DNA from the blood cell samples. Receptors were amplified or captured by the immunoSEQ multiplex PCR assay. A mixture of 60 forward primers for TCR Vbeta segments and 13 reverse primers for TCR Jbeta segments was used in the multiplex PCR. A multiplex PCR assay on genomic DNA amplified the CDR3 region of rearranged TCR beta genes. On the Illumina HiSeq System, the amplified TCR beta libraries were sequenced as 87-base-pair reads. The original pipeline was this. A later analysis tallied roughly 76 million unique TCR beta chains across the 600 to 700 repertoires, and some 10 million of those chains were shared by two or more donors. Raw reads were error-corrected and collapsed into unique sequences by a nearest-neighbor algorithm in which closely related sequences were merged to remove PCR and sequencing errors. V, D and J gene segments were assigned by aligning CDR3 sequences to IMGT reference sequences. Each retained sequence needed at least a six-nucleotide match to both a V gene segment and a J gene segment. Rearrangements were called productive when the CDR3 lacked stop codons and stayed in frame with V and J; all others were non-productive. Following IMGT convention, CDR3 was defined as the stretch from the second conserved V-encoded cysteine up to the conserved J-encoded phenylalanine. Sequences without an unambiguous match to a single V gene segment were excluded from the earlier analysis of 450 to 750 of the donors. In an earlier analysis of several hundred of the donors, a V segment was called functional when productive rearrangements were above 56.7%, and segregating when the standard deviation between donors exceeded 5%. A statistical classification framework was built to diagnose cytomegalovirus status from the catalog of TCR beta chain sequences. In a later analysis, V and J genes were assigned by comparing TCR nucleotide sequences against IMGT/GENE-DB human TR gene sequences. The TCRdist pipeline was used in a later analysis to assign CDR3 sequences and most-parsimonious VDJ recombination scenarios. In a later analysis, each TCR beta chain was defined by its CDR3 amino acid sequence together with its V-gene family, and reads without a unique V-gene family were excluded. To address suspected cross-contamination and a sequencing artifact, a later analysis removed several hundred highly shared, low-generation-probability nucleotide sequences. For each public chain, a later analysis derived a clonal expansion index from normalized ranks of inferred template counts within each repertoire. A later analysis computed generation probabilities with a VDJ recombination model fitted to out-of-frame rearrangements, and checked the results against IGoR. In a later analysis, hypergeometric tests were used to score TCR-TCR, TCR-HLA and TCR-CMV co-occurrence, with a repertoire-size bias correction applied to TCR pairs. In a later analysis, false discovery rates were estimated by permuting HLA or CMV assignments 20 times. In a later analysis, co-occurring TCRs were grouped using DBSCAN, and TCRdist sequence similarity was added for clustering within HLA-allele-positive subsets. Repertoires with fewer than 30,000 or more than 120,000 public chains, plus five repertoires with anomalous nucleotide sharing, were excluded from co-occurrence clustering. Entries here come from immuneACCESS through TCRdb and include only in-frame sequences with V and J called. Some clones fail to appear in such tables; in the studies checked, an unresolved V gene covers under half of the shortfall, and the cause of the remainder is unknown. Clone size and V and J calls were adopted from that table, with D and trimming inferred from the DNA. The sample table contains approximately 150,000 clones; only one count was recorded for around 72% of them. The biggest ten clones account for approximately 2.1% of the sample.

The germline V gene supplies CDR1 MDHEN and CDR2 SYDVKM. From the cysteine up to the phenylalanine, the CDR3 has a length of 15 residues. Only the CDR3 region is kept as DNA, spanning 45 bases read in frame from base 1. Trimming accounts for 5 bases at V and 8 bases at J, while the number of junction bases matched to no gene is 10. Note on this clone: Its binding antigen is unknown. No base quality values were provided; no much bigger clone lies one nucleotide off.

Sequences were obtained from PBMCs. The TCR comes from a man between 35 and 55 years old in good health and CMV-seronegative. The chain is assembled from TRBV28 and TRBJ1-4; TRBD1 agrees with 8 junctional bases. This receptor has the CDR3 CASSLRRQGIEKLFF. In nucleotides, the sequence is TGTGCCAGCAGTCTCCGGCGACAGGGGATCGAAAAACTGTTTTTT. The variable domain in full, with residues beyond the CDR3 obtained from the reference TRBV28 and TRBJ1-4 genes, is DVKVTQSSRYLVKRTGEKVFLECVQDMDHENMFWYRQDPGLGLRLIYFSYDVKMKEKGDIPEGYSVSREKKERFSLILESASTNQTSMYLCASSLRRQGIEKLFFGSGTQLSVL.